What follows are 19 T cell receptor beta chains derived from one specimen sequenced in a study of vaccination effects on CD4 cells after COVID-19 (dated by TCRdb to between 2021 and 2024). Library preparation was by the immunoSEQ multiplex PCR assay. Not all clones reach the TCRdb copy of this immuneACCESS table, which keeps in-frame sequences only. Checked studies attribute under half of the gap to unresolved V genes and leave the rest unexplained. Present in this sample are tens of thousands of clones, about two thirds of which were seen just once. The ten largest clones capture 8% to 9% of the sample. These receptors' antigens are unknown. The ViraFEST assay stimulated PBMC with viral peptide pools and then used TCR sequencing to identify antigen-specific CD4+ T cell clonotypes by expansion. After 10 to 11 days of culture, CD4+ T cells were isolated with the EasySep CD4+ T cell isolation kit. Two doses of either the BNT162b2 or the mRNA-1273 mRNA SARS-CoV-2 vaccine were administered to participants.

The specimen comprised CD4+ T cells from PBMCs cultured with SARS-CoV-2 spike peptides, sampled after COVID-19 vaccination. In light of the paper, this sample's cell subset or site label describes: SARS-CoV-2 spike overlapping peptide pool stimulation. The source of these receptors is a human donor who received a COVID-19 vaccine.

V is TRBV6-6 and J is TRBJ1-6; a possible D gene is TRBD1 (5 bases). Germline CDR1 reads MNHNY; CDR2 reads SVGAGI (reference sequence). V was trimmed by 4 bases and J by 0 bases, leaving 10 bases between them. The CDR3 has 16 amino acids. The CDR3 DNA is TGTGCCAGCAGTTGGGACGGAGACTCCTATAATTCACCCCTCCACTTT. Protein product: CASSWDGDSYNSPLHF.

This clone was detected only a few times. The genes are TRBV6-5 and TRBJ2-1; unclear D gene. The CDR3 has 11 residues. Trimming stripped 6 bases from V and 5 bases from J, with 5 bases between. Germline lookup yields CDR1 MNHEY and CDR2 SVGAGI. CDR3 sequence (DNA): TGTGCCAGCAGCCGTCACAATGAGCAGTTCTTC. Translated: CASSRHNEQFF.

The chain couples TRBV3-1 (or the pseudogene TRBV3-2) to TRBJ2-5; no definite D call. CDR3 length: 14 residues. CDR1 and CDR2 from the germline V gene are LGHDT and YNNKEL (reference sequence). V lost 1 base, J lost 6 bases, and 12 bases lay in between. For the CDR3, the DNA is TGTGCCAGCAGCCAAGGTATGCCGCTACAGACCCAGTACTTC. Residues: CASSQGMPLQTQYF.

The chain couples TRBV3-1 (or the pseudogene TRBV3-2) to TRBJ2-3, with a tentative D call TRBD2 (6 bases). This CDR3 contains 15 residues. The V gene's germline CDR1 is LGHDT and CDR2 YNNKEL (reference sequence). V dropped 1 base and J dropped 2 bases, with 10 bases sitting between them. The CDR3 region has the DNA TGTGCCAGCAGCCAAGTGGGGGGATCCACAGATACGCAGTATTTT. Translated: CASSQVGGSTDTQYF.

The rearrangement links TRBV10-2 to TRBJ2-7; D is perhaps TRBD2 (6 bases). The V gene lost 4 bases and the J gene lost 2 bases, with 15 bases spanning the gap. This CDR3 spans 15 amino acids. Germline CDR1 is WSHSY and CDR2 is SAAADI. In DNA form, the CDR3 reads TGCGCCAGCAGTGCGACTAGGCCTCGTACCTACGAGCAGTACTTC. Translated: CASSATRPRTYEQYF.

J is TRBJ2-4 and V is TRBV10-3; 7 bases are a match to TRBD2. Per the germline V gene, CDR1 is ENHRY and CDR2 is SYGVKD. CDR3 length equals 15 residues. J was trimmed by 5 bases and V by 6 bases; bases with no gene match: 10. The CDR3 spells CAISRGRDGQNIQYF. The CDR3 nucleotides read TGTGCCATCAGCCGGGGGAGGGATGGTCAAAACATTCAGTACTTC.

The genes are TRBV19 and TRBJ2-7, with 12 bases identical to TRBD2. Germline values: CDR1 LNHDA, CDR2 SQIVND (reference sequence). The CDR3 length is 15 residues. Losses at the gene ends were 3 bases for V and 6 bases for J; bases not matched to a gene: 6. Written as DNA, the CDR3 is TGTGCCAGTAGTATGATGACTAGCGGGAGTTTCGAGCAGTACTTC. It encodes CASSMMTSGSFEQYF.

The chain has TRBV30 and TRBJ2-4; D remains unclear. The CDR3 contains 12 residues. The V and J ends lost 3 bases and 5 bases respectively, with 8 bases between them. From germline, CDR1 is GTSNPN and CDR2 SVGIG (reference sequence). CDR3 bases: TGTGCCTGGAGCCCCTCGCAAAACATTCAGTACTTC. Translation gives CAWSPSQNIQYF.

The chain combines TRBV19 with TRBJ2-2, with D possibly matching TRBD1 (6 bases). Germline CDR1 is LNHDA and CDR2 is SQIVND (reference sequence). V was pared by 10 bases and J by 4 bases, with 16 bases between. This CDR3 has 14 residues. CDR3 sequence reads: CATFRDTRTGELFF. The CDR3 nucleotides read TGTGCCACTTTCCGGGACACGCGCACCGGGGAGCTGTTTTTT.

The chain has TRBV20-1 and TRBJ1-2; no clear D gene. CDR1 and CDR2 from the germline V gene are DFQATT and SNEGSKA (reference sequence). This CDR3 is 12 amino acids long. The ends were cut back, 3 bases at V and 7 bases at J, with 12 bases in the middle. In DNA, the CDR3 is TGCAGTGCTAGTCTGGAGTCGGGTGGCTACACCTTC. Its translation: CSASLESGGYTF.

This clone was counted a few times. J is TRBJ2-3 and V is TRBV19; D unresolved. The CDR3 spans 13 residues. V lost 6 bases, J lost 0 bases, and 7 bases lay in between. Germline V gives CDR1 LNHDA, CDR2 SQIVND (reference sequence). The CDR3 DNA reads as TGTGCCAGTAGACAGACTAGCACAGATACGCAGTATTTT. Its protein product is CASRQTSTDTQYF.

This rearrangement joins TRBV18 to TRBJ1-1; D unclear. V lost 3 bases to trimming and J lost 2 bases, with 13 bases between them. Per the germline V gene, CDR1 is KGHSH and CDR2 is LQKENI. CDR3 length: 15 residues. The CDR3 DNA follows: TGTGCCAGCTCACCTTTAAGGGAGTTTAACACTGAAGCTTTCTTT. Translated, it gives CASSPLREFNTEAFF.

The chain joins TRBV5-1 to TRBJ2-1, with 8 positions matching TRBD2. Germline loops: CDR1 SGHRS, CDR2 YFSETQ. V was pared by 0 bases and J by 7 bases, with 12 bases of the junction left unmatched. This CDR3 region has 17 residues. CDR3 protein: CASSLAVISGGENEQFF. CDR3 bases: TGCGCCAGCAGCTTGGCCGTCATCAGCGGGGGTGAGAATGAGCAGTTCTTC. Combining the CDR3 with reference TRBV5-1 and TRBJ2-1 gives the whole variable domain KAGVTQTPRYLIKTRGQQVTLSCSPISGHRSVSWYQQTPGQGLQFLFEYFSETQRNKGNFPGRFSGRQFSNSRSEMNVSTLELGDSALYLCASSLAVISGGENEQFFGPGTRLTVL.

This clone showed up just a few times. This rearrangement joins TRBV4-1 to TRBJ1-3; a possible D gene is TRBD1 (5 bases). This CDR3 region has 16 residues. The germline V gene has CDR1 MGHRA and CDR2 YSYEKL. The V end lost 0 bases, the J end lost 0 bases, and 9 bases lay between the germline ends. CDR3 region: CASSQDLGGSGNTIYF. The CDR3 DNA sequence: TGCGCCAGCAGCCAAGATCTCGGGGGCTCTGGAAACACCATATATTTT.

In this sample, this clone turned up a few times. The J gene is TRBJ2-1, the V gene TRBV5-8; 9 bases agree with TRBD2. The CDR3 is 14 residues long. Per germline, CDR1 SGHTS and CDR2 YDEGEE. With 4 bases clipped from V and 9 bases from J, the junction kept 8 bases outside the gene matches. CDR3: CASSHLAGRGEQFF. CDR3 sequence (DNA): TGTGCCAGCAGCCATCTAGCGGGGCGTGGTGAGCAGTTCTTC.

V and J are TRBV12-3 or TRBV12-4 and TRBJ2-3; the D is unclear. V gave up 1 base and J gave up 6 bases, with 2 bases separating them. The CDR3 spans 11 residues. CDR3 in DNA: TGTGCCAGCAGTTTAGGGGATACGCAGTATTTT. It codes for CASSLGDTQYF.

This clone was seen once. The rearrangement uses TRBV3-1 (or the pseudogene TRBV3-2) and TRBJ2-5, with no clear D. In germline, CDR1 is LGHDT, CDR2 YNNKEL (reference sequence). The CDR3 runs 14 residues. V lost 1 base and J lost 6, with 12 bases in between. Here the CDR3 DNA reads TGTGCCAGCAGCCAAGCTCCCTCTGTGCAGACCCAGTACTTC. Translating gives CASSQAPSVQTQYF.

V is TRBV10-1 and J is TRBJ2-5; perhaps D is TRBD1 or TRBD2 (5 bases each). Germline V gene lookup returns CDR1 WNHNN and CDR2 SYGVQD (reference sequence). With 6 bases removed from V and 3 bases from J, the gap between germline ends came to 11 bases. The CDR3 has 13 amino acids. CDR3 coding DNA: TGCGCCAGCAGCGAGGGACGGAAAGAGACCCAGTACTTC. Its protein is CASSEGRKETQYF.

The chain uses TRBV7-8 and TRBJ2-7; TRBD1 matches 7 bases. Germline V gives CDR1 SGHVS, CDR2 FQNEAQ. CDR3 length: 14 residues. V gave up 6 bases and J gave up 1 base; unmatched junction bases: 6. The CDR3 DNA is TGTGCCAGCAGTTCCGACAGGGAGTCCTACGAGCAGTACTTC. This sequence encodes CASSSDRESYEQYF.